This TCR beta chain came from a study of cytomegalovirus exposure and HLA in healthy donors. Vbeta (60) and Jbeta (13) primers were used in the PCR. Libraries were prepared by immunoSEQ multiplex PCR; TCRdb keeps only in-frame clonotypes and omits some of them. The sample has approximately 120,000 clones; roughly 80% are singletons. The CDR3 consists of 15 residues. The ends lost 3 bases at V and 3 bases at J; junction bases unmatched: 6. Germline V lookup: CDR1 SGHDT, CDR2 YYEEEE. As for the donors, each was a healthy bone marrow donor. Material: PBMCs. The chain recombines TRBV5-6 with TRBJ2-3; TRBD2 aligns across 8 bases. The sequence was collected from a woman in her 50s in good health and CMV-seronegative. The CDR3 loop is CASSSGLGITDTQYF. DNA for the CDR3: TGTGCCAGCAGCTCGGGACTAGGGATTACAGATACGCAGTATTTT.